The 27 T cell receptor beta chains below were found in one sample sequenced in a study of T cell repertoires in cytomegalovirus infection. Each CDR3 protein is one row after TCRdb ran MiXCR on the reads. The data show tens of thousands of distinct CDR3 sequences, 24% seen once. These receptors' targets are unknown. Sequenced material: CD8+ T cells from cultured PBMCs, taken from culture after CMV antigen stimulation. The receptors shown here come from a human donor in good health (CMV status not recorded). Some clones in this sample may be carry-over from other donors' samples.

Note on this clonotype: A read error may be the cause here, since a much bigger clone is one base away. This chain connects TRBV6-8 to TRBJ1-1, with D possibly TRBD1 on 5 matching bases. This CDR3 comprises 12 residues. Looked up from germline, CDR1 is MNHGY and CDR2 is SAAAGT. CDR3 loop: CTTREGSTEAFF. In nucleotides, the CDR3 is TGTACCACCCGGGAGGGGTCCACTGAAGCTTTCTTT.

The rearrangement uses TRBV27 and TRBJ1-1; TRBD1 aligns across 11 bases. This CDR3 spans 14 amino acids. With V trimmed by 6 bases and J by 1 base, 1 base remained unmatched. Germline V lookup: CDR1 MNHEY, CDR2 SMNVEV (reference sequence). CDR3 coding DNA: TGTGCCAGCAGCGGACAGGGGGCGAACACTGAAGCTTTCTTT. It codes for CASSGQGANTEAFF.

V and J are TRBV12-3 or TRBV12-4 and TRBJ1-2, with D possibly matching TRBD1 (5 bases). The germline V and J ends were trimmed by 1 base and 0 bases, with 9 bases remaining between them. The CDR3 runs to 15 residues. CDR3: CASSLGPRANYGYTF. The CDR3 nucleotides are TGTGCCAGCAGTTTAGGTCCCAGGGCTAACTATGGCTACACCTTC.

This clonotype has a count of ten or more. The rearrangement joins TRBV10-3 to TRBJ1-1; maybe TRBD1 (5 bases). Germline V lookup: CDR1 ENHRY, CDR2 SYGVKD. The CDR3 is 16 residues long. V lost 0 bases to trimming and J lost 4 bases, with 15 bases between them. The CDR3 DNA reads TGTGCCATCAGTGAGTCGCCGGACGGGACGGGCACTGAAGCTTTCTTT. This sequence encodes CAISESPDGTGTEAFF.

This clonotype was detected a few times. V gene TRBV11-2 combines with J gene TRBJ2-4; D uncertain. Per the germline V gene, CDR1 is SGHAT and CDR2 is FQNNGV. This CDR3 spans 11 amino acids. The CDR3 sequence is CAVGPSDIQYF. The CDR3 coding sequence is TGTGCAGTCGGCCCGAGCGACATTCAGTACTTC.

The CDR3 DNA sequence: TGCGCCAGCAGCCAAGACTTACTAGCGGGGGGCGTCCAAGAGACCCAGTACTTC. It specifies CASSQDLLAGGVQETQYF. V usage is TRBV4-1 and J usage is TRBJ2-5, with TRBD2 identical over 12 bases. The CDR3 sequence is 18 residues long. After removal of 0 bases from V and 1 base from J, the junction contained 6 bases not matched to a gene. Germline V lookup: CDR1 MGHRA, CDR2 YSYEKL.

This sequence joins TRBV9 and TRBJ1-5, with no clear D. V was trimmed by 0 bases and J by 0 bases, leaving 19 bases between them. This CDR3 spans 19 amino acids. CDR1 is SGDLS and CDR2 is YYNGEE in the germline V gene. The CDR3 coding sequence is TGTGCCAGCAGCGTAGCTAAGGTACGGTGTCCGTATAGCAATCAGCCCCAGCATTTT. Amino acid sequence: CASSVAKVRCPYSNQPQHF.

This clonotype has a handful of counts. The J gene is TRBJ2-7, the V gene TRBV7-6; TRBD1 matches at 7 bases. V was pared by 5 bases and J by 3 bases, with 4 bases of the junction left unmatched. This CDR3 has 13 amino acids. Germline V CDR1 and CDR2: SGHVS, FNYEAQ. The CDR3: CASSQRDSYEQYF. The CDR3 DNA is TGTGCCAGCAGCCAAAGGGACAGCTACGAGCAGTACTTC. The variable domain in full, with the rest retrieved from reference TRBV7-6 and TRBJ2-7, is GAGVSQSPRYKVTKRGQDVALRCDPISGHVSLYWYRQALGQGPEFLTYFNYEAQQDKSGLPNDRFSAERPEGSISTLTIQRTEQRDSAMYRCASSQRDSYEQYFGPGTRLTVT.

This clonotype appeared many times. The chain combines TRBV6-2 or TRBV6-3 with TRBJ2-1; 10 nucleotides line up with TRBD2. This CDR3 has 21 residues. V lost 2 bases to trimming and J lost 1 base; unmatched junction nucleotides: 17. Germline V gene sequence: CDR1 MNHEY, CDR2 SVGEGT. CDR3 in DNA: TGTGCCAGCAGTTACCGGGAAATGACGACTAGCGGGTTTTCTTCCTACAATGAGCAGTTCTTC. It translates to CASSYREMTTSGFSSYNEQFF.

This clonotype was detected many times. V is TRBV7-8 and J is TRBJ2-1; 12 bases fit TRBD2. Germline V CDR1 and CDR2: SGHVS, FQNEAQ. V lost 5 bases, J lost 8 bases, and 7 bases stayed unmatched. This CDR3 has 15 amino acids. The CDR3 DNA sequence: TGTGCCAGCAGCCTAACACTAGCGGGGGGAGATGAGCAGTTCTTC. Translating gives CASSLTLAGGDEQFF.

The V call is TRBV9, the J call TRBJ2-3, with 8 nucleotides matching TRBD1. J gave up 6 bases and V 2 bases, and 5 bases lay outside the gene matches. Germline lookup yields CDR1 SGDLS and CDR2 YYNGEE. The CDR3 runs to 14 residues. For the CDR3, the DNA is TGTGCCAGCAGCGTGGATCAGGGGGCGGATACGCAGTATTTT. Protein product: CASSVDQGADTQYF.

This clonotype was seen a handful of times. The genes are TRBV19 and TRBJ2-7; tentative D call: TRBD1 (6 bases). CDR3 length: 14 amino acids. From germline, CDR1 is LNHDA and CDR2 SQIVND (reference sequence). Trimming removed 7 bases at V and 5 bases at J, with 18 bases between. The CDR3 is CASTLTGSGDEQYF. The CDR3 DNA follows: TGTGCCAGTACCCTGACAGGTTCTGGCGACGAGCAGTACTTC.

The CDR3 nucleotides are TGTGCCAGTAGTATTCGCCCAGGGATTGAGCGGGGCACTGAAGCTTTCTTT. Translating gives CASSIRPGIERGTEAFF. This rearrangement joins TRBV19 to TRBJ1-1; possible D gene TRBD1, 5 bases. CDR1 and CDR2 from the germline V gene are LNHDA and SQIVND (reference sequence). CDR3 size: 17 residues. V was clipped by 3 bases and J by 4 bases, with 21 bases between them. The full variable domain, with the rest looked up from reference TRBV19 and TRBJ1-1, is DGGITQSPKYLFRKEGQNVTLSCEQNLNHDAMYWYRQDPGQGLRLIYYSQIVNDFQKGDIAEGYSVSREKKESFPLTVTSAQKNPTAFYLCASSIRPGIERGTEAFFGQGTRLTVV.

The V and J genes are TRBV6-1 and TRBJ1-2, with TRBD1 matching over 9 bases. V dropped 3 bases and J dropped 8; count of bases not matched to a gene: 10. Germline CDR1 reads MNHNS; CDR2 reads SASEGT. This CDR3 is 15 amino acids long. The CDR3 loop reads CASSELGDRVHGYTF. CDR3 coding DNA: TGTGCCAGCAGTGAGCTGGGGGACAGGGTGCACGGCTACACCTTC.

This clonotype was recorded a few times. The V gene is TRBV12-3 or TRBV12-4, the J gene TRBJ2-2; 7 nucleotides line up with TRBD2. This CDR3 comprises 15 residues. With V trimmed by 3 bases and J by 3 bases, 4 bases remained unmatched. CDR3 sequence (DNA): TGTGCCAGCAGTTTGGGGGGGACCTACACCGGGGAGCTGTTTTTT. Translated, it gives CASSLGGTYTGELFF.

This chain connects TRBV9 to TRBJ2-6, with TRBD1 identical over 12 bases. This CDR3 comprises 18 residues. V dropped 4 bases and J dropped 3; count of bases not matched to a gene: 8. CDR1 SGDLS and CDR2 YYNGEE come from the germline V gene. In DNA, the CDR3 is TGTGCCAGCAGCCCTGGGGACAGGGGGCGCGGTGGGGCCAACGTCCTGACTTTC. Protein: CASSPGDRGRGGANVLTF. The variable domain in full, with the rest retrieved from reference TRBV9 and TRBJ2-6, is DSGVTQTPKHLITATGQRVTLRCSPRSGDLSVYWYQQSLDQGLQFLIQYYNGEERAKGNILERFSAQQFPDLHSELNLSSLELGDSALYFCASSPGDRGRGGANVLTFGAGSRLTVL.

The table lists this clonotype with many counts. The chain carries TRBV6-6 and TRBJ1-3; D is uncertain. V lost 5 bases and J 0 bases, leaving 11 bases between the germline ends. The CDR3 loop spans 15 amino acids. The germline CDR1 and CDR2 sequences are MNHNY and SVGAGI (reference sequence). The CDR3: CASSPAPLSGNTIYF. CDR3 sequence (DNA): TGTGCCAGCAGTCCGGCCCCCCTCTCTGGAAACACCATATATTTT.

The gene calls are TRBV14 and TRBJ2-1; TRBD1 is a possible D gene (7 bases). The CDR3 totals 15 residues. The V end was cut by 1 base, the J end by 5 bases, with 12 bases between. Germline CDR1 reads SGHDN; CDR2 reads FVKESK. This CDR3 is CASSQARGANNEQFF. CDR3 sequence (DNA): TGTGCCAGCAGCCAAGCCAGGGGGGCTAACAATGAGCAGTTCTTC. The variable domain in full, with the rest retrieved from reference TRBV14 and TRBJ2-1, is EAGVTQFPSHSVIEKGQTVTLRCDPISGHDNLYWYRRVMGKEIKFLLHFVKESKQDESGMPNNRFLAERTGGTYSTLKVQPAELEDSGVYFCASSQARGANNEQFFGPGTRLTVL.

There are many counts of this clonotype. The DNA of the CDR3 is TGTGCCAGCAGCTTAGTTGGTGAGCAGTTCTTC. This encodes CASSLVGEQFF. This sequence joins TRBV7-2 and TRBJ2-1; D remains unclear. Germline CDR1 is SGHTA and CDR2 is FQGNSA. The CDR3 consists of 11 residues. Trimming took off 1 base at V and 9 bases at J, with 4 bases between the two ends.

This clonotype occurred a few times. This chain joins TRBV14 and TRBJ2-1; D is perhaps TRBD1 or TRBD2 (5 bases each). The V gene lost 2 bases and the J gene lost 10 bases, with 15 bases spanning the gap. Germline V gene lookup returns CDR1 SGHDN and CDR2 FVKESK. The CDR3 is made up of 14 amino acids. The CDR3 region has the DNA TGTGCCAGCAGCCAAAGGGACCCGACGAACGAGCAGTTCTTC. Amino acids: CASSQRDPTNEQFF.

At least ten counts were recorded for this clonotype. The CDR3 coding sequence is TGTGCCAGCAGCTGGACAGCCGGACTAGAGGTAGCCGATGAGCAGTTCTTC. It yields the protein CASSWTAGLEVADEQFF. The chain combines TRBV7-6 with TRBJ2-1; perhaps TRBD2 as D (7 bases). Trimming pared 4 bases from V and 8 bases from J, leaving 24 bases between. Germline CDR1 is SGHVS and CDR2 is FNYEAQ. CDR3 length: 17 residues.

V usage is TRBV27 and J usage is TRBJ1-5; a weak D match, TRBD1 (6 bases). Trimming pared 6 bases from V and 0 bases from J, leaving 12 bases between. The germline V gene encodes CDR1 MNHEY and CDR2 SMNVEV (reference sequence). CDR3 length equals 15 residues. The CDR3 sequence: CASSPWTASNQPQHF. Written as DNA, the CDR3 is TGTGCCAGCAGCCCTTGGACAGCTAGCAATCAGCCCCAGCATTTT.

This sequence joins TRBV19 and TRBJ2-3, with D possibly TRBD1 on 5 matching bases. Germline values: CDR1 LNHDA, CDR2 SQIVND (reference sequence). The CDR3 runs to 16 residues. V lost 3 bases and J lost 2, with 15 bases in between. CDR3 DNA sequence: TGTGCCAGTAGTATCCGTGAACAGGTGTTCACAGATACGCAGTATTTT. It specifies CASSIREQVFTDTQYF.

On this clonotype itself: At one end, the junction sequence differs from germline, possibly due to a read error. The chain links TRBV12-3 or TRBV12-4 to TRBJ2-2; D is possibly TRBD1 (5 bases). The CDR3 totals 16 residues. The CDR3 loop reads CVSTPIGHSNTGELFF. The DNA of the CDR3 is TGTGTCAGCACCCCAATAGGACATTCGAACACCGGGGAGCTGTTTTTT.

The chain uses TRBV12-3 or TRBV12-4 and TRBJ1-2; D is possibly TRBD1 (5 bases). V lost 3 bases and J lost 5, with 16 bases in between. This CDR3 is built from 15 residues. CDR3 residues: CASSFIGDGGYGYTF. The CDR3 DNA sequence: TGTGCCAGCAGTTTTATAGGAGACGGGGGGTATGGCTACACCTTC.

This clonotype was seen ten or more times. The CDR3 loop is CASSFLGIGDQPQHF. The CDR3 nucleotides are TGTGCCAGCAGTTTTCTTGGGATAGGGGATCAGCCCCAGCATTTT. This chain links TRBV12-3 or TRBV12-4 with TRBJ1-5; a weak D match, TRBD1 (5 bases). Deletions cut 3 bases from V and 5 bases from J, with 14 bases between. The CDR3 is made up of 15 amino acids.

This chain links TRBV19 with TRBJ1-4; D is perhaps TRBD1 (6 bases). The CDR3 runs 14 residues. Trimming shortened V by 6 bases and J by 8 bases, and 16 bases separated the two germline ends. CDR1 LNHDA and CDR2 SQIVND come from the germline V gene (reference sequence). DNA of the CDR3: TGTGCCAGTAGCCTCGGGCAGGGGAACGAAAAACTGTTTTTT. Translated, it gives CASSLGQGNEKLFF.